This TCR beta chain appears in the sequencing data of a study of blood T cell repertoires in COVID-19. Sequencing was performed with immunoSEQ multiplex PCR; in TCRdb, only in-frame clones are kept and a portion is missing. This table has 200,000 to 250,000 clones, roughly 86% appearing once. The TCR sequence derives from a woman aged 55 to 70 who had recovered from COVID-19. The specimen sequenced was peripheral blood.

The CDR3 bases are TGTGCCAGCAGCCCTAATAGGGGGACTGAAGCTTTCTTT. It codes for CASSPNRGTEAFF. The chain links TRBV7-2 to TRBJ1-1, with D possibly TRBD1 on 6 matching bases. CDR1 is SGHTA and CDR2 is FQGNSA in the germline V gene. Trimming removed 5 bases at V and 5 bases at J, with 12 bases between. CDR3 length: 13 amino acids.